This entry lists 25 T cell receptor beta chains sequenced from one sample in a study of OX40 agonist ivuxolimab in advanced cancers. This table comes from immunoSEQ multiplex PCR, and its TCRdb copy is limited to in-frame clones, with some not included. The data show 70,000 or so clones, about 89% seen once. The input for sequencing was CD4+ or CD8+ T cells sorted from blood, taken in a trial of the OX40 agonist ivuxolimab. The receptors here all came from an adult with an advanced solid tumor such as melanoma, head and neck, liver or kidney cancer.

The chain combines TRBV2 with TRBJ1-5, with TRBD1 matching 7 bases. Germline CDR1 reads SNHLY; CDR2 reads FYNNEI. J was trimmed by 4 bases and V by 6 bases; bases with no gene match: 6. The length of the CDR3 is 14 residues. DNA of the CDR3: TGTGCCAGCAGCCCGGGACAGTGGAATCAGCCCCAGCATTTT. Translation: CASSPGQWNQPQHF.

This rearrangement joins TRBV9 to TRBJ1-1; the D gene is possibly TRBD1 (6 bases). CDR1 and CDR2 (germline): SGDLS, YYNGEE. The CDR3 has 15 amino acids. V lost 4 bases and J lost 4, with 17 bases in between. The CDR3 is CASSPNTGFRTEAFF. The CDR3 DNA reads as TGTGCCAGCAGCCCCAACACAGGGTTTCGCACTGAAGCTTTCTTT.

This chain joins TRBV7-2 and TRBJ1-1; tentative D call: TRBD1 (6 bases). The V end lost 0 bases, the J end lost 7 bases, and 9 bases lay between the germline ends. This CDR3 contains 13 residues. CDR1 and CDR2 (germline): SGHTA, FQGNSA. CDR3 in DNA: TGTGCCAGCAGCTTAGCCGGGACATTTGAAGCTTTCTTT. Protein: CASSLAGTFEAFF.

The J gene is TRBJ2-1, the V gene TRBV11-2, with 16 bases matching TRBD2. The CDR3 loop spans 17 amino acids. Germline assignment: CDR1 SGHAT and CDR2 FQNNGV. V gave up 3 bases and J gave up 7 bases; unmatched junction bases: 6. The CDR3 nucleotides are TGTGCCAGCAGCTTGGGGACTAGCGGGGGGGCGAGGAATGAGCAGTTCTTC. Amino acids: CASSLGTSGGARNEQFF.

The chain combines TRBV11-2 with TRBJ1-1, with D perhaps TRBD1 (6 bases). In germline, CDR1 is SGHAT, CDR2 FQNNGV. V lost 5 bases to trimming and J lost 10 bases, with 11 bases between them. The CDR3 is made up of 11 amino acids. The CDR3 here is CASSVQGAAFF. The DNA of the CDR3 is TGTGCCAGCAGCGTACAGGGTGCAGCTTTCTTT.

The chain is built from TRBV6-1 and TRBJ2-7; 8 nucleotides align to TRBD1. CDR1 is MNHNS and CDR2 is SASEGT in the germline V gene. The V and J ends lost 6 bases and 6 bases, in that order; junction bases with no gene match: 4. The CDR3 is 12 residues long. The CDR3 loop is CASRITGGEQYF. CDR3 coding DNA: TGTGCCAGCAGGATTACAGGGGGCGAGCAGTACTTC.

V gene TRBV6-1 combines with J gene TRBJ1-2, with 9 bases identical to TRBD1. Germline V CDR1 and CDR2: MNHNS, SASEGT. The CDR3 covers 14 residues. Unmatched junction bases numbered 6, after V lost 5 bases and J lost 5 bases. The CDR3 reads CASSPGTGRYGYTF. The CDR3 region has the DNA TGTGCCAGCAGTCCCGGGACAGGGAGATATGGCTACACCTTC.

The genes are TRBV5-1 and TRBJ2-7; D gene uncertain. This CDR3 has 13 amino acids. Trimming removed 6 bases from V and 5 bases from J, with 15 bases in between. CDR1 is SGHRS, CDR2 YFSETQ, per germline. The DNA of the CDR3 is TGCGCCAGCACATCCCAGAATCTCGACGAGCAGTACTTC. Translated, it gives CASTSQNLDEQYF. The variable domain in full, completed from reference TRBV5-1 and TRBJ2-7, reads KAGVTQTPRYLIKTRGQQVTLSCSPISGHRSVSWYQQTPGQGLQFLFEYFSETQRNKGNFPGRFSGRQFSNSRSEMNVSTLELGDSALYLCASTSQNLDEQYFGPGTRLTVT.

The J gene is TRBJ1-5, the V gene TRBV2; TRBD1 matches 7 bases. V lost 4 bases to trimming and J lost 3 bases; unmatched junction nucleotides: 6. Germline V gene sequence: CDR1 SNHLY, CDR2 FYNNEI. This CDR3 region has 15 residues. CDR3 residues: CASSADRVDNQPQHF. The CDR3 DNA reads as TGTGCCAGCAGTGCCGACAGGGTTGACAATCAGCCCCAGCATTTT.

The chain combines TRBV10-3 with TRBJ1-5; weak D call: TRBD1 (5 bases). V lost 10 bases and J lost 0, with 16 bases in between. CDR3 length equals 15 residues. The V gene's germline CDR1 is ENHRY and CDR2 SYGVKD. CDR3 residues: CATMTESYSNQPQHF. DNA of the CDR3: TGTGCCACGATGACAGAAAGCTATAGCAATCAGCCCCAGCATTTT.

This clone is a singleton in its sample. The rearrangement uses TRBV15 and TRBJ2-5, with a tentative D call TRBD2 (5 bases). Trimming stripped 5 bases from V and 2 bases from J, with 12 bases between. The CDR3 is 14 residues long. The germline V gene has CDR1 LNHNV and CDR2 YYDKDF (reference sequence). The DNA for the CDR3 is TGTGCCACCAGCGGAGGACGTAGACAAGAGACCCAGTACTTC. This encodes CATSGGRRQETQYF.

This chain connects TRBV30 to TRBJ1-2, with 7 bases matching TRBD1. Germline lookup yields CDR1 GTSNPN and CDR2 SVGIG (reference sequence). The CDR3 is made up of 15 amino acids. The V and J ends lost 2 bases and 3 bases, in that order; junction bases with no gene match: 9. Here the CDR3 DNA reads TGTGCCTGGAGTTTTGACAGGGTTGGGGACTATGGCTACACCTTC. Translated, it gives CAWSFDRVGDYGYTF. The whole variable domain, remainder taken from reference TRBV30 and TRBJ1-2, is SQTIHQWPATLVQPVGSPLSLECTVEGTSNPNLYWYRQAAGRGLQLLFYSVGIGQISSEVPQNLSASRPQDRQFILSSKKLLLSDSGFYLCAWSFDRVGDYGYTFGSGTRLTVV.

The chain combines TRBV5-8 with TRBJ1-5; 7 nucleotides agree with TRBD1. Trimming removed 1 base from V and 5 bases from J; junction bases left unmatched: 6. There are 15 residues in the CDR3. The V gene's germline CDR1 is SGHTS and CDR2 YDEGEE. The CDR3 bases are TGTGCCAGCAGCTTGCATGGAGGGGGCTATCAGCCCCAGCATTTT. Protein: CASSLHGGGYQPQHF.

The chain employs TRBV6-6 and TRBJ1-1; 9 bases are shared with TRBD1. The CDR3 is 15 residues long. Trimming at V came to 5 bases and at J to 1 base, leaving 5 bases not matched to a gene. In germline, CDR1 is MNHNY, CDR2 SVGAGI (reference sequence). The CDR3 DNA follows: TGTGCCAGCAGTCCCCTGGGACAGGGGAACACTGAAGCTTTCTTT. It translates to CASSPLGQGNTEAFF.

CDR3 amino acids: CASSFAGFWGYEQYF. DNA for the CDR3: TGTGCCAGCAGCTTTGCAGGGTTCTGGGGATACGAGCAGTACTTC. V gene TRBV12-1 combines with J gene TRBJ2-7. TRBV12-1 is given as a pseudogene. The CDR3 is 15 residues long.

This chain joins TRBV7-9 and TRBJ1-5; D is perhaps TRBD1 (5 bases). Germline V gene data show CDR1 as SEHNR and CDR2 as FQNEAQ (reference sequence). This CDR3 comprises 15 residues. V lost 3 bases and J lost 1, with 10 bases in between. The CDR3 region is CASSFGRASNQPQHF. CDR3 DNA: TGTGCCAGCAGCTTCGGCAGGGCGAGCAATCAGCCCCAGCATTTT.

J is TRBJ2-2 and V is TRBV5-6; D is perhaps TRBD1 (6 bases). CDR3 length equals 14 residues. Trimming stripped 4 bases from V and 3 bases from J, with 10 bases between. CDR1 and CDR2 from the germline V gene are SGHDT and YYEEEE. As DNA, the CDR3 is TGTGCCAGCAGCCAGGACAGTCACACCGGGGAGCTGTTTTTT. This translates into CASSQDSHTGELFF.

This chain joins TRBV11-2 and TRBJ2-1; D not resolved. The CDR3 spans 12 residues. The germline V gene has CDR1 SGHAT and CDR2 FQNNGV. The V end was cut by 5 bases, the J end by 5 bases, with 7 bases between. As DNA, the CDR3 is TGTGCCAGCAGCACCACCCACAATGAGCAGTTCTTC. This gives the protein CASSTTHNEQFF.

The chain joins TRBV19 to TRBJ1-4; 7 bases fit TRBD1. The CDR3 length is 16 residues. The germline V gene has CDR1 LNHDA and CDR2 SQIVND (reference sequence). V lost 3 bases, J lost 6 bases, and 10 bases stayed unmatched. DNA of the CDR3: TGTGCCAGTAGTATTCAACGGGACAGCTCCCATGAAAAACTGTTTTTT. Protein product: CASSIQRDSSHEKLFF.

About this clone: This sample also contains other DNA sequences that code for the same CDR3. The CDR3 loop is CASSPQGSGNQPQHF. In DNA, the CDR3 is TGTGCCAGCTCACCACAGGGTTCGGGCAATCAGCCCCAGCATTTT. This sequence joins TRBV18 and TRBJ1-5; D remains unclear. Per germline, CDR1 KGHSH and CDR2 LQKENI. Deletions cut 1 base from V and 2 bases from J, with 9 bases between. The CDR3 consists of 15 residues.

This clone appeared a few times. V gene TRBV7-9 combines with J gene TRBJ1-1; D gene unclear. Germline assignment: CDR1 SEHNR and CDR2 FQNEAQ (reference sequence). The CDR3 is 11 amino acids. V lost 2 bases and J lost 8, with 6 bases in between. CDR3 DNA sequence: TGTGCCAGCAGCTTATTTCCGGAAGCTTTCTTT. Translation: CASSLFPEAFF.

In its sample, this clone was seen a few times. The V gene is TRBV5-1, the J gene TRBJ2-1; 7 bases agree with TRBD2. V shed 3 bases and J 8 bases; nucleotides not matched to a gene: 11. Germline values: CDR1 SGHRS, CDR2 YFSETQ. The CDR3 is 15 residues long. The CDR3 DNA sequence: TGCGCCAGCAGCTCCGAAGGACTAGTAGACTATGAGCAGTTCTTC. Translation: CASSSEGLVDYEQFF.

This clone showed up just a few times. The chain recombines TRBV9 with TRBJ2-7; D unclear. Germline lookup yields CDR1 SGDLS and CDR2 YYNGEE. Trimming took 1 base from V and 3 from J, leaving 8 bases between them. CDR3 length: 13 residues. The CDR3: CASSVNPSYEQYF. CDR3 nucleotide sequence: TGTGCCAGCAGCGTAAATCCAAGCTACGAGCAGTACTTC.

The chain joins TRBV12-1 to TRBJ2-1. TRBV12-1 is a known pseudogene. The length of the CDR3 is 16 residues. For the CDR3, the DNA is TGTGCCAGCAGCTTACCCCCTATGGGATTCTACAATGAGCAGTTCTTC. It is translated as CASSLPPMGFYNEQFF.

V is TRBV5-4 and J is TRBJ2-7; D is possibly TRBD1 (7 bases). The CDR3 has 15 amino acids. CDR1 and CDR2 from the germline V gene are SGHNT and YYREEE (reference sequence). Deletions cut 0 bases from V and 3 bases from J, with 13 bases between. The CDR3 spells CASSLDAGGSYEQYF. The CDR3, as DNA: TGTGCCAGCAGCTTGGATGCAGGGGGGAGCTACGAGCAGTACTTC.